The 21 T cell receptor beta chains listed next were all sequenced from one sample in a study of blood T cell repertoires in COVID-19. Data came from immunoSEQ multiplex PCR; TCRdb stores just in-frame clones and leaves some out. The table has fewer than 250,000 clones, 70% to 90% seen once. Sequenced material: peripheral blood. The receptors derive from a man aged 55-75 years with acute or convalescent COVID-19.

The genes are TRBV11-2 and TRBJ2-1; 7 bases are a match to TRBD2. This CDR3 is built from 14 residues. Germline assignment: CDR1 SGHAT and CDR2 FQNNGV. The V segment lost 0 bases and the J segment 7 bases; nucleotides outside the gene matches: 3. In DNA form, the CDR3 reads TGTGCCAGCAGCTTAGAGCGGGGGAGGAATGAGCAGTTCTTC. Its translation is CASSLERGRNEQFF.

The chain is built from TRBV11-2 and TRBJ1-6, with D perhaps TRBD1 (5 bases). The CDR3 length is 15 residues. In germline, CDR1 is SGHAT, CDR2 FQNNGV. Trimming stripped 7 bases from V and 6 bases from J, with 16 bases between. The CDR3 DNA is TGTGCCAGCACCCGAAGGAGGGGTGGTAATTCACCCCTCCACTTT. This codes for CASTRRRGGNSPLHF. Together with reference TRBV11-2 and TRBJ1-6, the CDR3 gives the full variable domain: EAGVAQSPRYKIIEKRQSVAFWCNPISGHATLYWYQQILGQGPKLLIQFQNNGVVDDSQLPKDRFSAERLKGVDSTLKIQPAKLEDSAVYLCASTRRRGGNSPLHFGNGTRLTVT.

This clone was detected only once. This chain uses TRBV4-2 with TRBJ2-3; 10 bases map to TRBD2. The trim removed 0 bases at V and 4 bases at J, leaving 7 bases unmatched. Germline CDR1 and CDR2: LGHNA and YNFKEQ. This CDR3 comprises 17 residues. CDR3 amino acids: CASSQDFAAGGADTQYF. CDR3 DNA: TGTGCCAGCAGCCAAGATTTCGCAGCGGGAGGGGCAGATACGCAGTATTTT.

The chain couples TRBV4-1 to TRBJ2-1; TRBD1 aligns across 8 bases. V shed 1 base and J 3 bases; nucleotides not matched to a gene: 2. The CDR3 has 15 residues. Germline CDR1 reads MGHRA; CDR2 reads YSYEKL. The DNA of the CDR3 is TGCGCCAGCAGCCAAGGGACAGGGAGCTACAATGAGCAGTTCTTC. Protein product: CASSQGTGSYNEQFF.

V usage is TRBV19 and J usage is TRBJ2-7, with D possibly being TRBD2 (6 bases). The CDR3 has 14 amino acids. Germline assignment: CDR1 LNHDA and CDR2 SQIVND (reference sequence). The V and J ends lost 2 bases and 4 bases respectively, with 12 bases between them. The CDR3 sequence is CASSILAGRYEQYF. The CDR3 DNA follows: TGTGCCAGTAGTATACTAGCCGGGAGATACGAGCAGTACTTC.

This sequence joins TRBV6-1 and TRBJ2-2; D remains unclear. V lost 0 bases to trimming and J lost 5 bases, with 13 bases between them. CDR3 size: 16 residues. Looked up from germline, CDR1 is MNHNS and CDR2 is SASEGT. Written as DNA, the CDR3 is TGTGCCAGCAGTGAAGCGTTCCCCCCGCGGACCGGGGAGCTGTTTTTT. It is translated as CASSEAFPPRTGELFF.

The rearrangement joins TRBV12-3 or TRBV12-4 to TRBJ2-1; D is perhaps TRBD1 (6 bases). V lost 6 bases, J lost 15 bases, and 15 bases lay in between. The CDR3 contains 11 residues. The CDR3 protein is CASSLGHFVFF. CDR3 DNA: TGTGCCAGCAGCCTGGGACATTTTGTGTTCTTC.

The chain is built from TRBV3-1 (or the pseudogene TRBV3-2) and TRBJ1-3, with TRBD1 identical over 8 bases. Germline lookup yields CDR1 LGHDT and CDR2 YNNKEL (reference sequence). The CDR3 is 17 residues long. Unmatched junction bases numbered 14, after V lost 5 bases and J lost 5 bases. CDR3 sequence: CASSTRGQGTRRNTIYF. CDR3 sequence (DNA): TGTGCCAGCAGCACTCGCGGACAGGGTACTCGGCGAAACACCATATATTTT.

The gene calls are TRBV7-3 and TRBJ1-2; weak D call: TRBD1 (5 bases). The CDR3 loop spans 14 amino acids. V lost 1 base to trimming and J lost 4 bases, with 10 bases between them. Per germline, CDR1 SGHTA and CDR2 FQGTGA. The CDR3 sequence is CASSLSGAAYGYTF. CDR3 coding DNA: TGTGCCAGCAGCTTAAGTGGGGCAGCCTATGGCTACACCTTC.

This chain uses TRBV6-5 with TRBJ1-1; no clear D gene. Trimming pared 7 bases from V and 0 bases from J, leaving 12 bases between. CDR1 MNHEY and CDR2 SVGAGI come from the germline V gene. This CDR3 has 14 residues. CDR3 amino acids: CASTLKGVNTEAFF. DNA of the CDR3: TGTGCCAGCACCCTCAAGGGAGTGAACACTGAAGCTTTCTTT.

This clone has only one observation. This chain uses TRBV19 with TRBJ2-6; D not certain. V lost 2 bases and J lost 0, with 11 bases in between. The CDR3 is made up of 17 amino acids. Per the germline V gene, CDR1 is LNHDA and CDR2 is SQIVND (reference sequence). This CDR3 is CASSIPGSSSGANVLTF. In nucleotides, the CDR3 is TGTGCCAGTAGTATACCGGGTTCCAGCTCTGGGGCCAACGTCCTGACTTTC. Full variable domain (missing parts from reference TRBV19 and TRBJ2-6): DGGITQSPKYLFRKEGQNVTLSCEQNLNHDAMYWYRQDPGQGLRLIYYSQIVNDFQKGDIAEGYSVSREKKESFPLTVTSAQKNPTAFYLCASSIPGSSSGANVLTFGAGSRLTVL.

The V call is TRBV6-5, the J call TRBJ1-1; 7 nucleotides line up with TRBD1. This CDR3 is 12 amino acids long. The J segment lost 6 bases and the V segment lost 4 bases, leaving 2 bases of the junction unmatched. The germline gives CDR1 MNHEY, CDR2 SVGAGI. The CDR3 is CASSSGGSEAFF. CDR3 in DNA: TGTGCCAGCAGTTCAGGGGGGTCTGAAGCTTTCTTT.

V is TRBV27 and J is TRBJ2-7, with TRBD2 matching 9 bases. Germline V lookup: CDR1 MNHEY, CDR2 SMNVEV (reference sequence). The CDR3 length is 16 residues. With V trimmed by 5 bases and J by 2 bases, 10 bases remained unmatched. The CDR3 spells CASSPPRAGGTYEQYF. CDR3 sequence (DNA): TGTGCCAGCAGTCCGCCCCGGGCGGGGGGGACCTACGAGCAGTACTTC.

The V gene is TRBV5-6, the J gene TRBJ1-6; no definite D call. V dropped 1 base and J dropped 0 bases, with 8 bases sitting between them. This CDR3 is built from 16 residues. The germline V gene has CDR1 SGHDT and CDR2 YYEEEE. The CDR3 protein is CASSLPGISYNSPLHF. The CDR3 DNA follows: TGTGCCAGCAGCTTGCCAGGTATCTCCTATAATTCACCCCTCCACTTT.

This chain links TRBV7-8 with TRBJ2-3; D not resolved. The CDR3 has 14 amino acids. CDR1 SGHVS and CDR2 FQNEAQ come from the germline V gene. V gave up 5 bases and J gave up 1 base, with 10 bases separating them. The CDR3 sequence: CASSPNFGTDTQYF. For the CDR3, the DNA is TGTGCCAGCAGCCCGAACTTTGGCACAGATACGCAGTATTTT.

The chain links TRBV3-1 (or the pseudogene TRBV3-2) to TRBJ2-3, with D uncertain. Trimming pared 1 base from V and 0 bases from J, leaving 14 bases between. CDR1 and CDR2 (germline): LGHDT, YNNKEL (reference sequence). There are 17 residues in the CDR3. DNA of the CDR3: TGTGCCAGCAGCCAAGCCCGAGATACCTCTAGCACAGATACGCAGTATTTT. Translation gives CASSQARDTSSTDTQYF.

The chain couples TRBV5-1 to TRBJ2-1, with 14 bases identical to TRBD2. With V trimmed by 4 bases and J by 8 bases, 5 bases remained unmatched. This CDR3 contains 15 residues. Germline CDR1 SGHRS, CDR2 YFSETQ. CDR3 sequence: CASSPGLAGADEQFF. As DNA, the CDR3 is TGCGCCAGCAGCCCGGGACTAGCGGGGGCGGATGAGCAGTTCTTC.

CDR3 DNA sequence: TGTGCCAGCAGTGAAGTAATGGATACGCAGTATTTT. Translated: CASSEVMDTQYF. The gene calls are TRBV6-1 and TRBJ2-3; no firm D call. The CDR3 extends over 12 amino acids. The germline gives CDR1 MNHNS, CDR2 SASEGT. Trimming cost V 1 base and J 6 bases, with 5 bases left between them.

V is TRBV28 and J is TRBJ1-3, with TRBD1 matching over 7 bases. From germline, CDR1 is MDHEN and CDR2 SYDVKM. Trimming took 5 bases from V and 0 from J; bases not matched to a gene: 4. CDR3 size: 15 residues. The CDR3 here is CASSVGQLSGNTIYF. DNA for the CDR3: TGTGCCAGCAGTGTGGGACAGCTCTCTGGAAACACCATATATTTT.

The rearrangement uses TRBV18 and TRBJ2-7; D might be TRBD1 (6 bases). The germline V gene has CDR1 KGHSH and CDR2 LQKENI. Trimming took 8 bases from V and 3 from J, leaving 14 bases between them. The CDR3 totals 13 residues. The DNA for the CDR3 is TGTGCCAGCACCAGGGGATGGGGCTACGAGCAGTACTTC. It specifies CASTRGWGYEQYF.

The chain combines TRBV28 with TRBJ1-4; 9 positions agree with TRBD1. Germline V gene lookup returns CDR1 MDHEN and CDR2 SYDVKM. V dropped 5 bases and J dropped 5; count of bases not matched to a gene: 6. The CDR3 consists of 15 residues. The CDR3 DNA reads as TGTGCCAGCAGTCACCCCACAGGGGGCAATGAAAAACTGTTTTTT. Its translation is CASSHPTGGNEKLFF.